The clone carrying this TCR beta chain was seen many times. Its antigen is still unknown. From germline, CDR1 is SEHNR and CDR2 FQNEAQ (reference sequence). J lost 2 bases, V lost 3 bases, and 11 bases had no gene match. The CDR3 is 19 amino acids. The sample belongs to a study of T cells in Graves' hyperthyroidism and ophthalmopathy. Across the study: Peripheral blood was taken when the disease was first diagnosed, before any treatment began.

Findings and limits, study-wide: Blood also contained most expanded thyroid clonotypes above 0.001. Ophthalmopathy was distinguished from stable hyperthyroidism by 13 V-J signatures.

Amplified TCR beta CDR3 regions came from RNA transcripts. First-round RT-PCR of the TCR CDR3 relied on the HTBI primer set. MiXCR, applied by TCRdb to the multiplex PCR reads, yields one record per CDR3 protein. The table shows approximately 300,000 distinct CDR3 sequences, with about 18% occurring only once. Isolation of PBMCs was performed on approximately 10 ml fresh peripheral blood. The chain joins TRBV7-9 to TRBJ2-7; 15 bases fit TRBD2. This clonotype originated in a woman aged 55-75 years with Graves' ophthalmopathy. The sample was blood. DNA for the CDR3: TGTGCCAGCAGCTTCCGGACTAGCGGGGGGGCCCTCAAGGCCTACGAGCAGTACTTC. This encodes CASSFRTSGGALKAYEQYF. Together with reference TRBV7-9 and TRBJ2-7, the CDR3 gives the full variable domain: DTGVSQNPRHKITKRGQNVTFRCDPISEHNRLYWYRQTLGQGPEFLTYFQNEAQLEKSRLLSDRFSAERPKGSFSTLEIQRTEQGDSAMYLCASSFRTSGGALKAYEQYFGPGTRLTVT.